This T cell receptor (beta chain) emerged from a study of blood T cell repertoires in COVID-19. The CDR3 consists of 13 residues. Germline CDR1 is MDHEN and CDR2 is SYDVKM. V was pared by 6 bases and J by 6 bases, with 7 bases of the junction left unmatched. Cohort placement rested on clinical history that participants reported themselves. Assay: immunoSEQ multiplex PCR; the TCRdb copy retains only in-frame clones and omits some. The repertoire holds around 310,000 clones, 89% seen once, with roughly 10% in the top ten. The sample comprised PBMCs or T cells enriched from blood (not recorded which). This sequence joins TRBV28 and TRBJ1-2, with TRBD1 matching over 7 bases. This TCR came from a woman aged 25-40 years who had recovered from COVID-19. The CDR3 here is CASRTGRWDGYTF. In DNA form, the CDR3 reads TGTGCCAGCAGGACAGGGAGGTGGGATGGCTACACCTTC.